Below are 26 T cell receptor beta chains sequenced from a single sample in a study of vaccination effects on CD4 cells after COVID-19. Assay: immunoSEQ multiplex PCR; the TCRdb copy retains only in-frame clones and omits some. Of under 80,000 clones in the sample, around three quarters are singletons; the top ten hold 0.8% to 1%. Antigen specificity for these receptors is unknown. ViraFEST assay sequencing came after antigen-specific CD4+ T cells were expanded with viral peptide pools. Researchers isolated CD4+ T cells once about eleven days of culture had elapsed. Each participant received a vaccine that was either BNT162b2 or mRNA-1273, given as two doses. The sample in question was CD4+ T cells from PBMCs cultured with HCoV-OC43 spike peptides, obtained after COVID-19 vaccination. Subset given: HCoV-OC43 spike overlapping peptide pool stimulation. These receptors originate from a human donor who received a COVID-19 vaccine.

The DNA of the CDR3 is TGTGCCACCAGCAGAGATCGAGGCGGAGGGAGCAATGAGCAGTTCTTC. Amino acid sequence: CATSRDRGGGSNEQFF. The chain recombines TRBV15 with TRBJ2-1; D perhaps matches TRBD2 (6 bases). V was cut by 0 bases and J by 6 bases, with 15 bases left in between. Germline loops: CDR1 LNHNV, CDR2 YYDKDF (reference sequence). The CDR3 extends over 16 amino acids.

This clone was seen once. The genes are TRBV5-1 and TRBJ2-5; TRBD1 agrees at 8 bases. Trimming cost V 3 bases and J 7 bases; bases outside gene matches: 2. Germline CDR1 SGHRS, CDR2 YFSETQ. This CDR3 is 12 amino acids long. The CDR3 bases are TGCGCCAGCAGCTCCGGGACAGGGACCCAGTACTTC. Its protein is CASSSGTGTQYF. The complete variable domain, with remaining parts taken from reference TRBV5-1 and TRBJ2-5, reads KAGVTQTPRYLIKTRGQQVTLSCSPISGHRSVSWYQQTPGQGLQFLFEYFSETQRNKGNFPGRFSGRQFSNSRSEMNVSTLELGDSALYLCASSSGTGTQYFGPGTRLLVL.

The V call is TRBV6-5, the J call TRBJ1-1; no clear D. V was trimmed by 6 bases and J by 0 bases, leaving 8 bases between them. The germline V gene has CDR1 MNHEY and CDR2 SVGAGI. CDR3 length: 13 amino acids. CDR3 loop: CASRLYVNTEAFF. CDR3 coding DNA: TGTGCCAGCAGGCTATATGTGAACACTGAAGCTTTCTTT.

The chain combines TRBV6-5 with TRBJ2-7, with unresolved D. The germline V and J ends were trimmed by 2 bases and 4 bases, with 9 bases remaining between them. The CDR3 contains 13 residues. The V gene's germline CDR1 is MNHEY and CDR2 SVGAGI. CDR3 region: CASSYGYGYEQYV. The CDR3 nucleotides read TGTGCCAGCAGTTACGGGTACGGTTACGAGCAGTACGTC.

This CDR3 reads CASSQERLGQGGSPLHF. The CDR3 DNA reads TGCGCCAGCAGCCAAGAAAGGCTGGGGCAGGGTGGTTCACCCCTCCACTTT. The gene calls are TRBV4-1 and TRBJ1-6; possibly TRBD1 for D (5 bases). The germline V and J ends were trimmed by 0 bases and 9 bases, with 18 bases remaining between them. The V gene's germline CDR1 is MGHRA and CDR2 YSYEKL. The CDR3 is 17 amino acids.

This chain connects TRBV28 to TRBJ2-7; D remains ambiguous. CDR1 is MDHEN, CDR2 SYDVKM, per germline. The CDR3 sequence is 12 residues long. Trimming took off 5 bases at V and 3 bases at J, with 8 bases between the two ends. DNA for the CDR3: TGTGCCAGCAGTCGGACGGGCTACGAGCAGTACGTC. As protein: CASSRTGYEQYV.

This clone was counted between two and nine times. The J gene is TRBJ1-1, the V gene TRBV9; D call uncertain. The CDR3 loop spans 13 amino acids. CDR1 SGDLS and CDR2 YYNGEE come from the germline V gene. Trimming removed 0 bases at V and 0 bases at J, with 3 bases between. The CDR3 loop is CASSVELNTEAFF. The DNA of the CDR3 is TGTGCCAGCAGCGTAGAACTGAACACTGAAGCTTTCTTT.

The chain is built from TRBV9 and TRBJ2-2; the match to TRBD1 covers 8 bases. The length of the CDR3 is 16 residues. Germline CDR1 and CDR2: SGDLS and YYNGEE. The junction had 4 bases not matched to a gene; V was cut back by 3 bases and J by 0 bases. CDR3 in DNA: TGTGCCAGCAGCGGAAGACAGGGGTCGAACACCGGGGAGCTGTTTTTT. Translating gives CASSGRQGSNTGELFF.

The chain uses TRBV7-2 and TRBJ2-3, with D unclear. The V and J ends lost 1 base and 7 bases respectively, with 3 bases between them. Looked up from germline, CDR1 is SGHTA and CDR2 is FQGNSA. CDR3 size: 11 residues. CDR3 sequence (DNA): TGTGCCAGCAGCTTAGGGAATACGCAGTATTTT. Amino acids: CASSLGNTQYF.

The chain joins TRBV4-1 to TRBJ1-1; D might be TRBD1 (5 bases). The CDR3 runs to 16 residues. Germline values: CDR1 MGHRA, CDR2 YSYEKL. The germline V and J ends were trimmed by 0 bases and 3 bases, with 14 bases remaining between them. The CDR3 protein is CASSQDRGTYHTEAFF. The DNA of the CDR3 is TGCGCCAGCAGCCAAGATCGGGGGACCTACCACACTGAAGCTTTCTTT.

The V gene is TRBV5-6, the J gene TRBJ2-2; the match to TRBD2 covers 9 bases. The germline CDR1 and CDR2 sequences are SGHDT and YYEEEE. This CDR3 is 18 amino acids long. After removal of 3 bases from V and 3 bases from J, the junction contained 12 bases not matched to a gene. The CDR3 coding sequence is TGTGCCAGCAGCTATACTCGGGGGAAGCGGGGGGACACCGGGGAGCTGTTTTTT. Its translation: CASSYTRGKRGDTGELFF.

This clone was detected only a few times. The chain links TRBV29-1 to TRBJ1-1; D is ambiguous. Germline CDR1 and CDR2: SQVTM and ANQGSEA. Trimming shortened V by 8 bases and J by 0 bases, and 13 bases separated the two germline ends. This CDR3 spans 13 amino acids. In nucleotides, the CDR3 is TGCAGCAGCTGGGATCGAATGAACACTGAAGCTTTCTTT. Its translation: CSSWDRMNTEAFF.

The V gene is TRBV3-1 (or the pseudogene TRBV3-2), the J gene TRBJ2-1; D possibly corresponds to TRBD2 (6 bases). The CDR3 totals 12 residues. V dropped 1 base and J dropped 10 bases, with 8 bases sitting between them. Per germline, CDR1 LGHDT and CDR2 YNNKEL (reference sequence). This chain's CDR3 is CASSQVRGEQFF. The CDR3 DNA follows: TGTGCCAGCAGCCAAGTTCGGGGGGAGCAGTTCTTC.

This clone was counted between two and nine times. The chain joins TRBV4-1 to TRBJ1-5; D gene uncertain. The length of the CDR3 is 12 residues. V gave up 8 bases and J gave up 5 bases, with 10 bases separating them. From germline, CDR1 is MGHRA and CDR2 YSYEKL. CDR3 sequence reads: CASPPYYQPQHF. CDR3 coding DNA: TGCGCCAGCCCGCCTTACTATCAGCCCCAGCATTTT.

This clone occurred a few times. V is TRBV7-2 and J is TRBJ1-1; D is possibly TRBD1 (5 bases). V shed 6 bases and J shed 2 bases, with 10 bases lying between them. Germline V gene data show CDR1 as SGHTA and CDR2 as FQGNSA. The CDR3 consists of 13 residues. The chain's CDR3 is CASRLQENTEAFF. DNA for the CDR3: TGTGCCAGCAGATTACAGGAAAACACTGAAGCTTTCTTT.

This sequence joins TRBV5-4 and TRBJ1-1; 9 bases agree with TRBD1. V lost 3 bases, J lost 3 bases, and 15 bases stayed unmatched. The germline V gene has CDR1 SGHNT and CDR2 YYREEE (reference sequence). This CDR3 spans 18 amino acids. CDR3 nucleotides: TGTGCCAGCAGCTCCCCTGGGTACAGGGGGCAACGGGACACTGAAGCTTTCTTT. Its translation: CASSSPGYRGQRDTEAFF.

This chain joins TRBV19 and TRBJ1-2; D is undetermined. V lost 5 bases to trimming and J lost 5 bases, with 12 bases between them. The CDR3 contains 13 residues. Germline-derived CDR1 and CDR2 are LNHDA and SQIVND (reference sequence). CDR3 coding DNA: TGTGCCAGTAGTTCCCAGGTGGGGTATGGCTACACCTTC. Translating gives CASSSQVGYGYTF.

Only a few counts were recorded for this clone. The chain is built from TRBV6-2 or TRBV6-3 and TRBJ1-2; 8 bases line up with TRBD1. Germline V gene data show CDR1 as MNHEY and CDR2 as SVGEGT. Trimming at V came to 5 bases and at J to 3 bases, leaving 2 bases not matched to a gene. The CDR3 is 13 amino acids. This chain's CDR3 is CASSPDRDYGYTF. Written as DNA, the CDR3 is TGTGCCAGCAGTCCGGACAGGGACTATGGCTACACCTTC.

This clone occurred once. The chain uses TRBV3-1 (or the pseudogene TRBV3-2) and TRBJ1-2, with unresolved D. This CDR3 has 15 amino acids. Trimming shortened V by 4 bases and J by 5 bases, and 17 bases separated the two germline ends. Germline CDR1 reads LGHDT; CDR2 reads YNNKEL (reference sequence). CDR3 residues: CASSRGIGGKYGYTF. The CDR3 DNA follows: TGTGCCAGCAGCCGGGGTATAGGAGGGAAATATGGCTACACCTTC.

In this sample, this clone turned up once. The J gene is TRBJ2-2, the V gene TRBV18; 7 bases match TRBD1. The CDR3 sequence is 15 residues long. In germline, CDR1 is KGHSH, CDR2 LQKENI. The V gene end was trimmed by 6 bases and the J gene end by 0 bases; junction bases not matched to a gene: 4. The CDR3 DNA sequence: TGTGCCAGCTCTCAAGGGACAGCGAACACCGGGGAGCTGTTTTTT. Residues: CASSQGTANTGELFF.

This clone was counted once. The CDR3 DNA sequence: TGTGCCAGCAGCTCCCCGACAGGGGGATTAAACACCGGGGAGCTGTTTTTT. Protein product: CASSSPTGGLNTGELFF. The V gene is TRBV5-4, the J gene TRBJ2-2; TRBD1 matches at 9 bases. Germline values: CDR1 SGHNT, CDR2 YYREEE (reference sequence). CDR3 length equals 17 residues. The junction had 8 bases not matched to a gene; V was cut back by 3 bases and J by 2 bases.

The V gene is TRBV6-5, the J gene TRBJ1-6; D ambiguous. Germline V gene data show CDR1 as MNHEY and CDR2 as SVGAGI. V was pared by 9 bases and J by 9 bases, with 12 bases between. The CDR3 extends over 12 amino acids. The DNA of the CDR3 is TGTGCCAGTTCGGGGTCCGGTTCACCCCTCCACTTT. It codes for CASSGSGSPLHF.

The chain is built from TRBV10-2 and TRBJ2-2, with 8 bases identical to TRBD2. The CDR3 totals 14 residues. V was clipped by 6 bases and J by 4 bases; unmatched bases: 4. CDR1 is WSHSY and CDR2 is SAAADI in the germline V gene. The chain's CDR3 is CASRSGGSTGELFF. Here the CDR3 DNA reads TGCGCCAGCAGAAGCGGGGGCTCCACCGGGGAGCTGTTTTTT.

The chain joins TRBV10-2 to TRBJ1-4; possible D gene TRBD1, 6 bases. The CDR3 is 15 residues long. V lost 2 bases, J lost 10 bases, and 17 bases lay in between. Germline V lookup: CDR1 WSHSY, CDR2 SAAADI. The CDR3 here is CASSEGAGAAGKLFF. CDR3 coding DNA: TGCGCCAGCAGTGAGGGGGCAGGGGCGGCGGGAAAACTGTTTTTT.

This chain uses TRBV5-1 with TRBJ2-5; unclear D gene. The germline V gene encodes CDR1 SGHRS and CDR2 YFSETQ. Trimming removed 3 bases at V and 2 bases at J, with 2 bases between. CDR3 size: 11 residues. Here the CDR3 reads CASSYQETQYF. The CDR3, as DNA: TGCGCCAGCAGCTATCAAGAGACCCAGTACTTC.

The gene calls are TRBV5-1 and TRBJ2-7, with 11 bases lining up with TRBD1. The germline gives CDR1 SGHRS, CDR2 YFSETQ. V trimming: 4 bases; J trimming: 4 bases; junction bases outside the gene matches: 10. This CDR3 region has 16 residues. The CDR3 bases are TGCGCCAGCAGCCCGGGGGTGGGACAGGGGGAATACGAGCAGTACGTC. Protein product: CASSPGVGQGEYEQYV.